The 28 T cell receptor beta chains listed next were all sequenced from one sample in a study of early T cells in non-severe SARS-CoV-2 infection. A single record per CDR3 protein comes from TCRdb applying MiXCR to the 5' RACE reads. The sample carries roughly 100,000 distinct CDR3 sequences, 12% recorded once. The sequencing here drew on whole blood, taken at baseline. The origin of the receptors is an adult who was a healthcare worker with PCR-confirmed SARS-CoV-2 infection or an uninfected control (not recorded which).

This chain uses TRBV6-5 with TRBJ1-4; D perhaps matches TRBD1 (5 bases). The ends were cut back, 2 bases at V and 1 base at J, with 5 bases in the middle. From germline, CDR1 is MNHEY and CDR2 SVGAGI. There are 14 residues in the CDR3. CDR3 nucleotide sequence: TGTGCCAGCAGTTACGGGGGAACTAATGAAAAACTGTTTTTT. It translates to CASSYGGTNEKLFF.

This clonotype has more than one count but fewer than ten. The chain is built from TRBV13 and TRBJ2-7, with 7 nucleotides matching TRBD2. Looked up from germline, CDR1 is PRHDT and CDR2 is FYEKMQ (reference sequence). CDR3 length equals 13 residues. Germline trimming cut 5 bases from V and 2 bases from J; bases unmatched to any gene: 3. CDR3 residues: CASSRDYPYEQYF. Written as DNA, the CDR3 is TGTGCCAGCAGCAGGGACTATCCCTACGAGCAGTACTTC. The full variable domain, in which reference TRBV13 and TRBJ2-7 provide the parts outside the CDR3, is AAGVIQSPRHLIKEKRETATLKCYPIPRHDTVYWYQQGPGQDPQFLISFYEKMQSDKGSIPDRFSAQQFSDYHSELNMSSLELGDSALYFCASSRDYPYEQYFGPGTRLTVT.

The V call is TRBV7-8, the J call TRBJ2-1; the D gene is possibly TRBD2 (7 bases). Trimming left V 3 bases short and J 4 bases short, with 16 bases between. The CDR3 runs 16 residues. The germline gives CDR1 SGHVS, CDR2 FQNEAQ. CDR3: CASSFREGGLYNEQFF. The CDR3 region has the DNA TGTGCCAGCAGCTTCAGGGAGGGGGGGCTATACAATGAGCAGTTCTTC.

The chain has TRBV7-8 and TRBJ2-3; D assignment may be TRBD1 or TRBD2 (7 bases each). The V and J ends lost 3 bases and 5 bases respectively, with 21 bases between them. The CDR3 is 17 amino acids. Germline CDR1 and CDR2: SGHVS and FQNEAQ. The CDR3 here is CASSLGQGGLIRDTQYF. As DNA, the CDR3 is TGTGCCAGCAGCTTGGGTCAGGGGGGGTTGATTAGAGATACGCAGTATTTT.

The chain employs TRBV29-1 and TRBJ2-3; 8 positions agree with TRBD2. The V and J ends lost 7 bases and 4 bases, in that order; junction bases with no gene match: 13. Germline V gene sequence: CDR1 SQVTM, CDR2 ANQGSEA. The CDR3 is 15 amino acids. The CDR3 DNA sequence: TGCAGCGGTCGGGATCGGAGCGGGAGTCCAGATACGCAGTATTTT. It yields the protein CSGRDRSGSPDTQYF.

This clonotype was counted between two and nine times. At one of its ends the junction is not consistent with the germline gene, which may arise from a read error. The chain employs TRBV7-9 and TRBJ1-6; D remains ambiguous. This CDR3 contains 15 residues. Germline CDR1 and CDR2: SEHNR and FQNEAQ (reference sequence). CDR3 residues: CASSLDIRNNSPLHF. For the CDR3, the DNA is TGTGCCAGCAGCTTAGACATTCGGAATAATTCACCCCTCCATTTT.

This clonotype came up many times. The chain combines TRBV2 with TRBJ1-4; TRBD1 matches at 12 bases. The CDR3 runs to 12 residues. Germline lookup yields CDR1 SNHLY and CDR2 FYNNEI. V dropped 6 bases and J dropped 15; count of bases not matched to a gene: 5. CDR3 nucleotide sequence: TGTGCCAGCAGGGCCGGGACAGGGGGCTTGTTTTTT. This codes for CASRAGTGGLFF.

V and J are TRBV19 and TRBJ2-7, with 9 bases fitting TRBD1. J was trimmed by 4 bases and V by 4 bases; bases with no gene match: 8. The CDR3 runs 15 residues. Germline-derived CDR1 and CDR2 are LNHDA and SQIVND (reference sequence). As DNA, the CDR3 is TGTGCCAGTAGTACCCAACACAGGGGGCCTTACGAGCAGTACTTC. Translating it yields CASSTQHRGPYEQYF.

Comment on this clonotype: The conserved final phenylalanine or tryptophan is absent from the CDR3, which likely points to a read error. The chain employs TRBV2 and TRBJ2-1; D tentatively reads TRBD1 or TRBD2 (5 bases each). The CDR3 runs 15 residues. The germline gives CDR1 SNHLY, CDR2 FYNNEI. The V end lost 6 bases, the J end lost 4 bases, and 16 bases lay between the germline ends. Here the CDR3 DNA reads TGTGCCAGCAGCTTAACGGGACCAAGTTACAATGAGCAGTTCTTA. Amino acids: CASSLTGPSYNEQFL.

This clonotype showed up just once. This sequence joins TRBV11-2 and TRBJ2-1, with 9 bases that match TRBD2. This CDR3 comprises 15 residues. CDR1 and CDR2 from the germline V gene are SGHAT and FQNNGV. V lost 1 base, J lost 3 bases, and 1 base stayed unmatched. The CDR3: CASSLVAGDYNEQFF. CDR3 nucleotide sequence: TGTGCCAGCAGCTTAGTAGCGGGAGACTACAATGAGCAGTTCTTC.

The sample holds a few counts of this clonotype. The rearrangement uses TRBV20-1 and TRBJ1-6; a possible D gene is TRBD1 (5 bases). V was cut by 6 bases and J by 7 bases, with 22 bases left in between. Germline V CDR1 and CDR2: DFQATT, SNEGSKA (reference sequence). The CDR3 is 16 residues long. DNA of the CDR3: TGCAGTGCCCCAAGGGACGGTCGGTCGCAGAATTCACCCCTCCACTTT. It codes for CSAPRDGRSQNSPLHF.

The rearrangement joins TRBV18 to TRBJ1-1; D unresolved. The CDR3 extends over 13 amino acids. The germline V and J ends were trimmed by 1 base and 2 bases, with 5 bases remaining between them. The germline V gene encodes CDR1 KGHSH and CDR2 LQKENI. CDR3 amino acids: CASSPHVNTEAFF. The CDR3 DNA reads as TGTGCCAGCTCACCACACGTTAACACTGAAGCTTTCTTT.

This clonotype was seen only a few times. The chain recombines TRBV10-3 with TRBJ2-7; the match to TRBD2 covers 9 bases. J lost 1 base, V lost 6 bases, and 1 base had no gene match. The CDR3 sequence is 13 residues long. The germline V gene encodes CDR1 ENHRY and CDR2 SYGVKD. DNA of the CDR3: TGTGCCATCAGGCTAGCGGGGTCCTACGAGCAGTACTTC. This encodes CAIRLAGSYEQYF.

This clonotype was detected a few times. The CDR3 DNA sequence: TGTGCCAGCAGCCAAGATAAAGGCGGGGCCCTCCACTTT. Translation gives CASSQDKGGALHF. The chain couples TRBV4-2 to TRBJ1-6; D gene uncertain. Germline CDR1 and CDR2: LGHNA and YNFKEQ. Trimming cost V 0 bases and J 14 bases, with 11 bases left between them. The CDR3 is 13 residues long.

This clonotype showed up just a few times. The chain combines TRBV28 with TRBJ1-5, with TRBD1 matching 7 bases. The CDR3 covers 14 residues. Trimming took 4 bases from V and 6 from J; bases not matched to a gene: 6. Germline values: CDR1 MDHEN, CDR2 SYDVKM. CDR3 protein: CASSSEGARQPQHF. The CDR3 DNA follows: TGTGCCAGCAGTTCTGAGGGGGCGCGTCAGCCCCAGCATTTT.

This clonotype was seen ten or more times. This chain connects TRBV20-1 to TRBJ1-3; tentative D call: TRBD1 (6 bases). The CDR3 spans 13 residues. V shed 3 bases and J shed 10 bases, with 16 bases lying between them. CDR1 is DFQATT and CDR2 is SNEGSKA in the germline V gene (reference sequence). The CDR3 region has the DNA TGCAGTGCTAGCCCCTACAGGGAGAGGACCATATATTTT. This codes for CSASPYRERTIYF.

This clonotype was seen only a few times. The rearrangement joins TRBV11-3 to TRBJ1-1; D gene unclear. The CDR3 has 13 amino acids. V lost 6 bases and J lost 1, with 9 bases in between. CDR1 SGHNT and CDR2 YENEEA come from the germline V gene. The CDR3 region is CASSFGTNTEAFF. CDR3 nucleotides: TGTGCCAGCAGTTTCGGTACGAACACTGAAGCTTTCTTT.

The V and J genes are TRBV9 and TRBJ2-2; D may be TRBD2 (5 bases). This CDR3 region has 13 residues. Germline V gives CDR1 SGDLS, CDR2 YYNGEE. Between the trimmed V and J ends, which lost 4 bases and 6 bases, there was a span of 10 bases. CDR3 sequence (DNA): TGTGCCAGCAGCCCCCTGGAGGCCGGGGAGCTGTTTTTT. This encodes CASSPLEAGELFF.

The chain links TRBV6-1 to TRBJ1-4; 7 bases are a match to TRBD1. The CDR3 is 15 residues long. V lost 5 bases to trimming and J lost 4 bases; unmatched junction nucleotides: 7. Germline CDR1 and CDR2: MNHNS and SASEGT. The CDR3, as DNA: TGTGCCAGCAGTCTCGTCCGGGACAGTAATGAAAAACTGTTTTTT. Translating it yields CASSLVRDSNEKLFF.

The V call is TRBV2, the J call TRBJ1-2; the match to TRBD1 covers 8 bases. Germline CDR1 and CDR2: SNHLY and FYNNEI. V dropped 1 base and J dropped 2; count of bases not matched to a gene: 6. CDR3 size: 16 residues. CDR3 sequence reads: CASSEETGAGNYGYTF. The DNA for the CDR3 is TGTGCCAGCAGTGAAGAGACAGGGGCAGGGAACTATGGCTACACCTTC.

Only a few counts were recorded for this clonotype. In DNA, the CDR3 is TGTGCCAGCAGCTTAGGTGGGACAGACTACGAGCAGTACTTC. Translating gives CASSLGGTDYEQYF. This rearrangement joins TRBV11-2 to TRBJ2-7, with 7 bases matching TRBD1. This CDR3 is built from 14 residues. After removal of 1 base from V and 3 bases from J, the junction contained 3 bases not matched to a gene. Germline CDR1 and CDR2: SGHAT and FQNNGV.

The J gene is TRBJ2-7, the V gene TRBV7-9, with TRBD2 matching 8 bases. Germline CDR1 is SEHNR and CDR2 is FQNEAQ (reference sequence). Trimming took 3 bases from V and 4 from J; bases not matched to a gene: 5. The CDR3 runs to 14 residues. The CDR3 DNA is TGTGCCAGCAGCTTGGGGGGACTAGTGTACGAGCAGTACTTC. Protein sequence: CASSLGGLVYEQYF.

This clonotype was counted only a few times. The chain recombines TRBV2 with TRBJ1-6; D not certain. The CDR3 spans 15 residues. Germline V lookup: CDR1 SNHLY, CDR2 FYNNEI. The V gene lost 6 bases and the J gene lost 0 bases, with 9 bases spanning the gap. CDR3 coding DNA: TGTGCCAGCAGAGCGGCCCTCTCCTATAATTCACCCCTCCACTTT. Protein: CASRAALSYNSPLHF.

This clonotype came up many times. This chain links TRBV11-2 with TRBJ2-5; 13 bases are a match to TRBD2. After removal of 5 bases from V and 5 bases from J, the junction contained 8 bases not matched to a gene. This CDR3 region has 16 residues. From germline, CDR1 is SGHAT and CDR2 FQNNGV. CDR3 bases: TGTGCCAGCAGCCATACTAGCGGGGGGGCCGGGGAGACCCAGTACTTC. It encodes CASSHTSGGAGETQYF.

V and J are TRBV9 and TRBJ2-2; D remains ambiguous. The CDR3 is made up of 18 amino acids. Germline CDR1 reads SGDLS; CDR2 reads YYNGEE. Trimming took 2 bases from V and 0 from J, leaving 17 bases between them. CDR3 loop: CASSVSGGLPANTGELFF. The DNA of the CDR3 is TGTGCCAGCAGCGTCTCGGGCGGATTACCTGCGAACACCGGGGAGCTGTTTTTT.

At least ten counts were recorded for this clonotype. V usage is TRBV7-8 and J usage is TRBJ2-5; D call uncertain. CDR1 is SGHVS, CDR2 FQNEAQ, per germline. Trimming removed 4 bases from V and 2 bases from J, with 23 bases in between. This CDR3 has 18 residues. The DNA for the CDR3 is TGTGCCAGCAGCTCCGCCTTCTTTGGGGTCCGGGTACAAGAGACCCAGTACTTC. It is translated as CASSSAFFGVRVQETQYF.

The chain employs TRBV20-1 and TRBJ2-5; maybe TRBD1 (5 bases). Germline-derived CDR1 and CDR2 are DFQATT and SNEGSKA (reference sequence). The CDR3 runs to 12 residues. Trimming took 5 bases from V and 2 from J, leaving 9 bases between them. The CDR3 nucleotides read TGCAGTGCTCTAGGGGCACAAGAGACCCAGTACTTC. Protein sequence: CSALGAQETQYF.

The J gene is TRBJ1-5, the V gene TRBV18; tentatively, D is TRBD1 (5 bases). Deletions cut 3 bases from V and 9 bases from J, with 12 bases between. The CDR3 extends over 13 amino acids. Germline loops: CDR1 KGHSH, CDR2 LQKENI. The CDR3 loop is CASSPSGGWPQHF. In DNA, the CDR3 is TGTGCCAGCTCACCTTCCGGGGGGTGGCCCCAGCATTTT.